This TCR beta chain derives from a study of CD8 T cells in ankylosing spondylitis. General study points: Before this, some motif variants had been reported in reactive arthritis synovial fluid and blood. Significant enrichment of disease-linked clones was reportedly seen in matched ankylosing spondylitis synovial fluid. A motif in TCR beta, a set of under 10 highly homologous variants, appeared characteristic of ankylosing spondylitis blood.

Via MiXCR, TCRdb re-called the 5' RACE reads, giving one row per CDR3 protein. This table holds hundreds of thousands of distinct CDR3 sequences, about 11% found once. This clonotype was counted many times. Its cognate antigen is unknown. The CDR3 runs 12 residues. V was clipped by 4 bases and J by 11 bases; unmatched bases: 7. Germline CDR1 DFQATT, CDR2 SNEGSKA (reference sequence). The V and J genes are TRBV20-1 and TRBJ2-3, with 9 bases fitting TRBD1. Material for sequencing was blood, either unsorted or a sorted T cell fraction (not recorded which). This receptor was taken from a male donor with ankylosing spondylitis. The CDR3 region has the DNA TGCAGTGCTACTCTGGGACAGGGTCGGCAGTATTTT. Translating it yields CSATLGQGRQYF.